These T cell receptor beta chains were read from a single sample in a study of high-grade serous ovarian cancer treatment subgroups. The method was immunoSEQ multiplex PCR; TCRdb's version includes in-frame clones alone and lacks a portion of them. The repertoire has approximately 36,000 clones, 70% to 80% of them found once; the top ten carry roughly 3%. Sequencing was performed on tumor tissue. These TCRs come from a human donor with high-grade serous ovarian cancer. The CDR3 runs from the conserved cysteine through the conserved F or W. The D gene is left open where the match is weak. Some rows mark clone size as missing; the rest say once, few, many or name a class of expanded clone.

CAWSVGDGVLSYEQYF | TGTGCCTGGAGTGTTGGGGACGGAGTACTCTCCTACGAGCAGTACTTC | TRBV30 | NA | NA | TRBJ2-7
CASSLGSAWAGELFF | TGTGCCAGCAGCCTAGGATCAGCATGGGCCGGGGAGCTGTTTTTT | TRBV7-2 | few | NA | TRBJ2-2
CASRSSGGDEQYF | TGTGCCAGCAGGAGTTCTGGCGGGGACGAGCAGTACTTC | TRBV19 | NA | NA | TRBJ2-7
CASSPRLAWRYF | TGTGCCAGCAGTCCCAGACTAGCGTGGAGGTATTTT | TRBV28 | NA | TRBD2 | TRBJ2-3
CASSYQADTQYF | TGTGCCAGCAGCTATCAAGCAGATACGCAGTATTTT | TRBV11-2 | NA | NA | TRBJ2-3
CASSSVAGGDEQYF | TGTGCCAGCTCGTCCGTAGCGGGAGGGGACGAGCAGTACTTC | TRBV18 | NA | TRBD2 | TRBJ2-7
CASSQGARGYTF | TGTGCCAGCAGTCAGGGGGCGAGGGGCTACACCTTC | TRBV6-5 | NA | TRBD1 | TRBJ1-2
CASSSGFRDRGNYGYTF | TGTGCCAGCAGCTCAGGATTCCGGGACAGGGGCAACTATGGCTACACCTTC | TRBV7-2 | NA | TRBD1 | TRBJ1-2
CASKGQNSYEQYF | TGTGCCAGCAAAGGTCAAAACTCCTACGAGCAGTACTTC | TRBV27 | NA | NA | TRBJ2-7
CASSAGTGTTGNTIYF | TGTGCCAGCAGTGCGGGTACCGGGACTACTGGAAACACCATATATTTT | TRBV25-1 | few | NA | TRBJ1-3
CASSQGEDRVNGEQYF | TGCGCCAGCAGCCAAGGAGAGGACAGGGTGAATGGTGAGCAGTACTTC | TRBV4-1 | few | TRBD1 | TRBJ2-7
CASSLYRARGYTF | TGTGCCAGCAGTTTATACAGGGCGAGGGGCTACACCTTC | TRBV28 | NA | NA | TRBJ1-2
CASRELGRTSGYEQYF | TGCGCCAGCAGGGAGTTGGGTAGGACTAGCGGGTACGAGCAGTACTTC | TRBV10-2 | NA | TRBD2 | TRBJ2-7
CAISESADMLGGETQYF | TGTGCCATCAGTGAGTCGGCCGACATGCTCGGAGGGGAGACCCAGTACTTC | TRBV10-3 | NA | NA | TRBJ2-5
CASLSGPSTGELFF | TGTGCCAGTCTTAGCGGGCCCAGCACCGGGGAGCTGTTTTTT | TRBV5-4 | NA | TRBD2 | TRBJ2-2
CASSLGQGASWETQYF | TGCGCCAGCAGCTTGGGACAGGGGGCAAGTTGGGAGACCCAGTACTTC | TRBV4-1 | once | TRBD1 | TRBJ2-5
CTSSPSGTSGRAGNEQFF | TGCACCAGCAGCCCCTCCGGGACTAGCGGGAGGGCCGGCAATGAGCAGTTCTTC | TRBV1 | NA | NA | TRBJ2-1
CASSWTFNTGELFF | TGTGCCAGCAGTTGGACTTTTAACACCGGGGAGCTGTTTTTT | TRBV6-1 | NA | NA | TRBJ2-2
CASSLGQGAGETQYF | TGTGCCAGCAGCTTAGGGCAGGGGGCAGGAGAGACCCAGTACTTC | TRBV11-2 | NA | TRBD1 | TRBJ2-5
CASSPGLQNEQFF | TGTGCCAGCAGTCCAGGACTACAGAATGAGCAGTTCTTC | TRBV6-5 | NA | NA | TRBJ2-1
CASSVVASGREETQYF | TGTGCCAGCAGCGTCGTGGCTAGCGGGAGAGAAGAGACCCAGTACTTC | TRBV9 | NA | TRBD2 | TRBJ2-5
CASSISSRYRSYEQYF | TGTGCCAGTAGTATATCGAGTCGGTACCGCTCCTACGAGCAGTACTTC | TRBV19 | NA | NA | TRBJ2-7
CASSLRQGRDEKLFF | TGTGCCAGCAGCTTACGACAGGGCCGAGATGAAAAACTGTTTTTT | TRBV11-2 | NA | TRBD1 | TRBJ1-4
CASSFRRMGTDTQYF | TGTGCCAGCAGCTTCAGGAGAATGGGCACAGATACGCAGTATTTT | TRBV5-6 | once | NA | TRBJ2-3
CASSSLPGTNGEKLFF | TGTGCCAGCAGCTCATTACCCGGGACCAACGGAGAAAAACTGTTTTTT | TRBV7-9 | NA | NA | TRBJ1-4
CASSRNPDISTNEKLFF | TGCGCCAGCAGCCGGAATCCAGACATTTCAACTAATGAAAAACTGTTTTTT | TRBV4-1 | NA | NA | TRBJ1-4
CASSFRRGSGIEKLFF | TGTGCCAGCAGTTTCCGTCGGGGGAGTGGGATTGAAAAACTGTTTTTT | TRBV6-5 | once | NA | TRBJ1-4
CASSLAGFNYGYTF | TGTGCCAGCAGCTTAGCAGGATTTAACTATGGCTACACCTTC | TRBV7-9 | NA | NA | TRBJ1-2
CASSLPGGTEAFF | TGTGCCAGCAGCTTACCGGGAGGAACTGAAGCTTTCTTT | TRBV7-9 | NA | NA | TRBJ1-1
CASYSYNEQFF | TGTGCCAGCTATTCCTACAATGAGCAGTTCTTC | TRBV6-5 | NA | NA | TRBJ2-1
CASSLGTSGSSTDTQYF | TGTGCCAGCAGCTTGGGGACTAGCGGGAGTAGCACAGATACGCAGTATTTT | TRBV7-3 | NA | TRBD2 | TRBJ2-3
CATLGTNSYEQYF | TGTGCCACCCTGGGCACAAACTCCTACGAGCAGTACTTC | TRBV7-8 | NA | NA | TRBJ2-7
CASSPPAGGLLNANTGELFF | TGTGCCAGCTCACCACCCGCAGGGGGCTTACTAAATGCGAACACCGGGGAGCTGTTTTTT | TRBV18 | NA | TRBD1 | TRBJ2-2
CASSREVGQPQHF | TGTGCCAGCAGCCGGGAGGTCGGACAGCCCCAGCATTTT | TRBV6-5 | NA | NA | TRBJ1-5
CASRRTGTSGRSGELFF | TGTGCCAGCAGGCGGACAGGGACTAGCGGGAGGTCCGGGGAGCTGTTTTTT | TRBV28 | NA | TRBD2 | TRBJ2-2
CASSVSASGYNEQFF | TGTGCCAGCAGCGTATCGGCTAGCGGCTACAATGAGCAGTTCTTC | TRBV9 | NA | TRBD2 | TRBJ2-1
CASSPTQGADGANVLTF | TGTGCCAGTAGCCCTACCCAGGGGGCGGACGGGGCCAACGTCCTGACTTTC | TRBV19 | NA | TRBD1 | TRBJ2-6
CASSLWVAGGSSYNEQFF | TGTGCCAGCAGTTTATGGGTGGCGGGTGGGAGTTCCTACAATGAGCAGTTCTTC | TRBV28 | NA | NA | TRBJ2-1
CASSPDVRMNPEAFF | TGTGCCAGCAGTCCTGACGTACGAATGAACCCTGAAGCTTTCTTT | TRBV27 | NA | NA | TRBJ1-1
CASSQGQGADTGELFF | TGCGCCAGCAGCCAAGGACAGGGGGCTGACACCGGGGAGCTGTTTTTT | TRBV4-3 | NA | TRBD1 | TRBJ2-2
CASSLERGFWEQYF | TGTGCCAGCAGTTTAGAGAGGGGGTTCTGGGAGCAGTACTTC | TRBV28 | NA | NA | TRBJ2-7
CASSYSPSGITGELFF | TGTGCCAGCAGTTACTCGCCTAGCGGGATAACCGGGGAGCTGTTTTTT | TRBV6-6 | NA | TRBD2 | TRBJ2-2
CASSSTGLSTDTQYF | TGTGCCAGCAGCTCCACAGGGTTGAGCACAGATACGCAGTATTTT | TRBV7-2 | NA | NA | TRBJ2-3
CASSQGPGSIYEQYF | TGTGCCAGCAGCCAAGGGCCAGGCAGCATCTACGAGCAGTACTTC | TRBV4-2 | NA | NA | TRBJ2-7
CASSLRTLATGELFF | TGTGCCAGCAGCTTACGGACACTAGCTACCGGGGAGCTGTTTTTT | TRBV11-2 | NA | NA | TRBJ2-2
CASSEMRRDEQYF | TGTGCCAGCAGTGAAATGCGAAGGGACGAGCAGTACTTC | TRBV25-1 | once | NA | TRBJ2-7
CASSEVYRTDTQYF | TGTGCCAGCAGTGAAGTCTACCGCACAGATACGCAGTATTTT | TRBV2 | once | NA | TRBJ2-3
CASSSRTGEIHDQPQHF | TGCGCCAGCAGCAGTCGGACAGGGGAGATCCATGATCAGCCCCAGCATTTT | TRBV4-1 | NA | TRBD1 | TRBJ1-5
CASGTGRTATF | TGCGCCAGCGGGACAGGGCGGACCGCGACCTTC | TRBV4-3 | NA | TRBD1 | TRBJ1-2
CASSQPPQGEPLGYGYIF | TGCGCCAGCAGCCAACCTCCGCAGGGGGAACCACTAGGATATGGCTACATCTTC | TRBV4-3 | NA | TRBD1 | TRBJ1-2